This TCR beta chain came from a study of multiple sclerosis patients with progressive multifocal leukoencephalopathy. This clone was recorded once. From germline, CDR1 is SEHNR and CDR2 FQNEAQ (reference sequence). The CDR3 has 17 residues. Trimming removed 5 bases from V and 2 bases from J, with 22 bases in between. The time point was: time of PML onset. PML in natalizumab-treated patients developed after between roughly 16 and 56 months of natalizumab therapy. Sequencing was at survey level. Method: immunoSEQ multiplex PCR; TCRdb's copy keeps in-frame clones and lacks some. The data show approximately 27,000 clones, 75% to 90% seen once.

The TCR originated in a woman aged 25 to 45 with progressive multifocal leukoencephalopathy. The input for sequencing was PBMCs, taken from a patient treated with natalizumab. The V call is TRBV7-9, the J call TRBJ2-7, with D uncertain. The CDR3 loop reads CASSPLGRLSDAYEQYF. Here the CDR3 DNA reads TGTGCCAGCAGCCCCCTTGGTAGGCTCTCCGACGCCTACGAGCAGTACTTC.